Listed below are T cell receptor beta chains from one sample, sequenced in a study of blood T cell repertoires in COVID-19. Clones were sequenced by immunoSEQ multiplex PCR, and TCRdb holds only the in-frame ones, with some missing. The sample comprises hundreds of thousands of clones, more than 80% of which are singletons, and 1.3% rests with the top ten. Specimen: peripheral blood. These receptors all stem from a woman in her twenties or thirties with COVID-19, enrolled during active disease. Each CDR3 is given with its conserved first and last residue. Fields, in order: J gene, D gene, V gene, clone size, CDR3 protein, CDR3 DNA. D genes are given only for firm matches. Where a row states a size, it is once, few, many or the class of an expanded clone; other rows omit it.

j_call: TRBJ2-2; d_call: -; v_call: TRBV6-5; clone_size: -; cdr3_aa: CASRAPFFGELFF; cdr3_nt: TGTGCCAGCAGGGCCCCATTTTTCGGGGAGCTGTTTTTT
j_call: TRBJ1-2; d_call: -; v_call: TRBV29-1; clone_size: -; cdr3_aa: CSVEGEAGITANYGYTF; cdr3_nt: TGCAGCGTTGAGGGTGAGGCCGGAATCACGGCTAACTATGGCTACACCTTC
j_call: TRBJ1-4; d_call: -; v_call: TRBV6-5; clone_size: once; cdr3_aa: CASSSLGATNEKLFF; cdr3_nt: TGTGCCAGCAGTTCCCTCGGTGCAACTAATGAAAAACTGTTTTTT
j_call: TRBJ2-5; d_call: -; v_call: TRBV5-4; clone_size: once; cdr3_aa: CASSSRQNPQETQYF; cdr3_nt: TGTGCCAGCAGCTCAAGACAGAACCCCCAAGAGACCCAGTACTTC
j_call: TRBJ1-5; d_call: -; v_call: TRBV28; clone_size: -; cdr3_aa: CASRLPQGIEGGSNQPQHF; cdr3_nt: TGTGCCAGCAGGCTTCCTCAGGGGATTGAGGGTGGTAGCAATCAGCCCCAGCATTTT
j_call: TRBJ2-1; d_call: TRBD2; v_call: TRBV5-1; clone_size: -; cdr3_aa: CASSGTSVDGSYNEQFF; cdr3_nt: TGCGCCAGCAGCGGGACTAGCGTCGACGGCTCCTACAATGAGCAGTTCTTC
j_call: TRBJ2-2; d_call: -; v_call: TRBV7-2; clone_size: once; cdr3_aa: CASSFRGLYTGELFF; cdr3_nt: TGTGCCAGCAGCTTCCGGGGACTTTACACCGGGGAGCTGTTTTTT
j_call: TRBJ1-1; d_call: TRBD1; v_call: TRBV9; clone_size: -; cdr3_aa: CASSVEAGGWTEAFF; cdr3_nt: TGTGCCAGCAGCGTAGAAGCAGGGGGATGGACTGAAGCTTTCTTT
j_call: TRBJ2-7; d_call: -; v_call: TRBV6-5; clone_size: -; cdr3_aa: CASSLALDLAEQYF; cdr3_nt: TGTGCCAGCAGTTTAGCGCTTGATTTGGCGGAGCAGTACTTC
j_call: TRBJ2-1; d_call: TRBD2; v_call: TRBV5-1; clone_size: -; cdr3_aa: CASSSGLAGVTYNEQFF; cdr3_nt: TGCGCCAGCAGCTCGGGACTAGCGGGAGTTACATACAATGAGCAGTTCTTC
j_call: TRBJ2-3; d_call: -; v_call: TRBV28; clone_size: -; cdr3_aa: CASSRSGGTDTQYF; cdr3_nt: TGTGCCAGCAGTAGGTCAGGGGGCACAGATACGCAGTATTTT
j_call: TRBJ1-1; d_call: TRBD1; v_call: TRBV4-1; clone_size: -; cdr3_aa: CASSYDRVNTEAFF; cdr3_nt: TGCGCCAGCAGCTATGACAGGGTGAACACTGAAGCTTTCTTT
j_call: TRBJ1-4; d_call: -; v_call: TRBV12-5; clone_size: -; cdr3_aa: CASALAATNEKLFF; cdr3_nt: TGTGCTAGTGCTCTGGCCGCAACTAATGAAAAACTGTTTTTT
j_call: TRBJ1-4; d_call: -; v_call: TRBV4-3; clone_size: -; cdr3_aa: CASSHRGEGEKLFF; cdr3_nt: TGCGCCAGCAGCCACAGAGGAGAGGGTGAAAAACTGTTTTTT
j_call: TRBJ1-4; d_call: TRBD1; v_call: TRBV19; clone_size: -; cdr3_aa: CASSKTGQGRATNEKLFF; cdr3_nt: TGTGCCAGTAGTAAGACGGGACAGGGAAGGGCAACTAATGAAAAACTGTTTTTT
j_call: TRBJ2-7; d_call: -; v_call: TRBV7-2; clone_size: -; cdr3_aa: CASSFGEVTYEQYF; cdr3_nt: TGTGCCAGCAGCTTCGGGGAGGTTACCTACGAGCAGTACTTC
j_call: TRBJ2-1; d_call: -; v_call: TRBV9; clone_size: few; cdr3_aa: CASSVDPTGNEQFF; cdr3_nt: TGTGCCAGCAGCGTAGATCCGACAGGTAATGAGCAGTTCTTC
j_call: TRBJ2-1; d_call: -; v_call: TRBV21-1; clone_size: -; cdr3_aa: CASSTLAGVANEQFF; cdr3_nt: TGTGCCAGCAGCACCTTAGCGGGAGTTGCCAATGAGCAGTTCTTC
j_call: TRBJ2-1; d_call: TRBD2; v_call: TRBV27; clone_size: -; cdr3_aa: CASKAGGPGNEQFF; cdr3_nt: TGTGCCAGCAAAGCGGGAGGGCCCGGCAATGAGCAGTTCTTC
j_call: TRBJ2-5; d_call: TRBD2; v_call: TRBV27; clone_size: few; cdr3_aa: CASSSGPGGTQYF; cdr3_nt: TGTGCCAGCAGTTCCGGGCCGGGAGGGACCCAGTACTTC
j_call: TRBJ2-7; d_call: TRBD1; v_call: TRBV6-6; clone_size: -; cdr3_aa: CASSRQGYEQYF; cdr3_nt: TGTGCCAGCAGCCGACAGGGCTACGAGCAGTACTTC
j_call: TRBJ2-3; d_call: -; v_call: TRBV5-1; clone_size: once; cdr3_aa: CATAGGGGASTDTQYF; cdr3_nt: TGCGCCACCGCTGGAGGAGGCGGTGCTAGCACAGATACGCAGTATTTT
j_call: TRBJ2-1; d_call: TRBD2; v_call: TRBV14; clone_size: -; cdr3_aa: CASSPTRGGEQFF; cdr3_nt: TGTGCCAGCAGCCCCACGCGGGGGGGTGAGCAGTTCTTC
j_call: TRBJ2-7; d_call: TRBD2; v_call: TRBV29-1; clone_size: -; cdr3_aa: CSVEFSGRVDEQYF; cdr3_nt: TGCAGCGTTGAATTTAGCGGGAGGGTCGACGAGCAGTACTTC
j_call: TRBJ1-4; d_call: -; v_call: TRBV6-1; clone_size: few; cdr3_aa: CASSEAPGYGEKLFF; cdr3_nt: TGTGCCAGCAGTGAAGCGCCAGGATATGGAGAAAAACTGTTTTTT
j_call: TRBJ2-6; d_call: TRBD1; v_call: TRBV5-6; clone_size: -; cdr3_aa: CASSFKGARGANVLTF; cdr3_nt: TGTGCCAGCAGCTTTAAGGGGGCGCGGGGGGCCAACGTCCTGACTTTC
j_call: TRBJ2-3; d_call: -; v_call: TRBV7-7; clone_size: -; cdr3_aa: CASSSTTGADTQYF; cdr3_nt: TGTGCCAGCAGCTCGACTACTGGAGCAGATACGCAGTATTTT
j_call: TRBJ2-3; d_call: TRBD1; v_call: TRBV3-1/TRBV3-2; clone_size: -; cdr3_aa: CASSQGQGRTTDTQYF; cdr3_nt: TGTGCCAGCAGCCAAGGACAGGGACGGACCACAGATACGCAGTATTTT
j_call: TRBJ2-1; d_call: -; v_call: TRBV5-4; clone_size: -; cdr3_aa: CASSRDEGNEQFF; cdr3_nt: TGTGCCAGCAGCCGAGATGAGGGCAATGAGCAGTTCTTC
j_call: TRBJ2-1; d_call: -; v_call: TRBV7-9; clone_size: -; cdr3_aa: CASSFGTGASGSEDEQFF; cdr3_nt: TGTGCCAGCAGCTTTGGGACAGGGGCTAGCGGGAGTGAAGATGAGCAGTTCTTC
j_call: TRBJ2-7; d_call: TRBD1; v_call: TRBV6-1; clone_size: -; cdr3_aa: CATGQGTGEQYF; cdr3_nt: TGTGCCACAGGACAGGGGACGGGAGAGCAGTACTTC
j_call: TRBJ2-5; d_call: TRBD2; v_call: TRBV9; clone_size: -; cdr3_aa: CASNLAGGLQETQYF; cdr3_nt: TGTGCCAGCAATCTAGCGGGGGGGCTTCAAGAGACCCAGTACTTC
j_call: TRBJ1-1; d_call: -; v_call: TRBV10-3; clone_size: -; cdr3_aa: CAIRETIMNTEAFF; cdr3_nt: TGTGCCATCAGGGAGACAATCATGAACACTGAAGCTTTCTTT
j_call: TRBJ1-1; d_call: -; v_call: TRBV4-3; clone_size: once; cdr3_aa: CASSQKTGNTEAFF; cdr3_nt: TGCGCCAGCAGCCAGAAGACGGGGAACACTGAAGCTTTCTTT
j_call: TRBJ2-5; d_call: -; v_call: TRBV5-4; clone_size: -; cdr3_aa: CASSFPRVSETQYF; cdr3_nt: TGTGCCAGCAGCTTTCCCAGGGTTTCGGAGACCCAGTACTTC
j_call: TRBJ2-1; d_call: -; v_call: TRBV4-3; clone_size: -; cdr3_aa: CASSQEMAFSYNEQFF; cdr3_nt: TGCGCCAGCAGCCAAGAGATGGCTTTCTCCTACAATGAGCAGTTCTTC
j_call: TRBJ2-3; d_call: -; v_call: TRBV27; clone_size: -; cdr3_aa: CASSHPPGLRTDTQYF; cdr3_nt: TGTGCCAGCAGTCACCCCCCAGGGCTGAGGACAGATACGCAGTATTTT
j_call: TRBJ1-4; d_call: -; v_call: TRBV6-6; clone_size: -; cdr3_aa: CASSETEEKLFF; cdr3_nt: TGTGCCAGCAGTGAGACGGAGGAAAAACTGTTTTTT
j_call: TRBJ2-7; d_call: -; v_call: TRBV19; clone_size: few; cdr3_aa: CASSKASAYSYEQYF; cdr3_nt: TGTGCCAGTAGTAAGGCTAGCGCCTATTCCTACGAGCAGTACTTC
j_call: TRBJ2-7; d_call: TRBD1; v_call: TRBV28; clone_size: -; cdr3_aa: CASSPTGERDEQYF; cdr3_nt: TGTGCCAGCAGTCCCACAGGGGAGAGGGACGAGCAGTACTTC
j_call: TRBJ2-2; d_call: -; v_call: TRBV18; clone_size: -; cdr3_aa: CASSHTTGFYTGELFF; cdr3_nt: TGTGCCAGCTCACACACAACAGGGTTTTACACCGGGGAGCTGTTTTTT
j_call: TRBJ1-1; d_call: TRBD1; v_call: TRBV7-9; clone_size: -; cdr3_aa: CASSLTGGDTEAFF; cdr3_nt: TGTGCCAGCAGCTTGACAGGGGGAGACACTGAAGCTTTCTTT
j_call: TRBJ1-5; d_call: TRBD1; v_call: TRBV2; clone_size: -; cdr3_aa: CASSEGTGWRNQPQHF; cdr3_nt: TGTGCCAGCAGTGAAGGGACAGGGTGGCGCAATCAGCCCCAGCATTTT
j_call: TRBJ2-5; d_call: TRBD1; v_call: TRBV5-1; clone_size: -; cdr3_aa: CASSSDRGRRQETQYF; cdr3_nt: TGCGCCAGCAGCTCGGACAGGGGGCGCAGGCAAGAGACCCAGTACTTC
j_call: TRBJ2-1; d_call: TRBD2; v_call: TRBV7-9; clone_size: few; cdr3_aa: CASSSGTSGAYNEQFF; cdr3_nt: TGTGCCAGCAGCTCGGGGACTAGCGGGGCTTACAATGAGCAGTTCTTC
j_call: TRBJ1-1; d_call: -; v_call: TRBV27; clone_size: -; cdr3_aa: CASSLGGGMNTEAFF; cdr3_nt: TGTGCCAGCAGCCTGGGCGGAGGGATGAACACTGAAGCTTTCTTT
j_call: TRBJ1-2; d_call: TRBD1; v_call: TRBV19; clone_size: many; cdr3_aa: CASSIDFRTGNGYTF; cdr3_nt: TGTGCCAGTAGTATAGATTTTAGGACAGGGAATGGCTACACCTTC
j_call: TRBJ2-7; d_call: -; v_call: TRBV11-2; clone_size: -; cdr3_aa: CASSLVGGFPYEQYF; cdr3_nt: TGTGCCAGCAGCTTAGTAGGCGGCTTTCCCTACGAGCAGTACTTC
j_call: TRBJ1-4; d_call: TRBD1; v_call: TRBV11-2; clone_size: -; cdr3_aa: CASSLTAGTGDRQLFF; cdr3_nt: TGTGCCAGCAGCCTAACCGCCGGGACAGGGGATAGGCAACTGTTTTTT
j_call: TRBJ2-2; d_call: -; v_call: TRBV24-1; clone_size: once; cdr3_aa: CATRNSPTGELFF; cdr3_nt: TGTGCCACCAGGAACAGCCCCACCGGGGAGCTGTTTTTT
j_call: TRBJ1-2; d_call: TRBD1; v_call: TRBV7-9; clone_size: -; cdr3_aa: CASSLFVGTGGTNYGYTF; cdr3_nt: TGTGCCAGCAGCTTATTCGTGGGGACAGGGGGCACAAACTATGGCTACACCTTC
j_call: TRBJ1-2; d_call: -; v_call: TRBV7-2; clone_size: few; cdr3_aa: CASSSQGFYGYTF; cdr3_nt: TGTGCCAGCAGCTCCCAGGGATTTTATGGCTACACCTTC
j_call: TRBJ2-7; d_call: -; v_call: TRBV6-6; clone_size: -; cdr3_aa: CASSHSYEQYF; cdr3_nt: TGTGCCAGCAGTCACAGCTACGAGCAGTACTTC
j_call: TRBJ1-5; d_call: -; v_call: TRBV6-2/TRBV6-3; clone_size: few; cdr3_aa: CASSYAAFNQPQHF; cdr3_nt: TGTGCCAGCAGTTACGCGGCGTTCAATCAGCCCCAGCATTTT
j_call: TRBJ2-3; d_call: -; v_call: TRBV4-2; clone_size: once; cdr3_aa: CASSKYLRDSRDTQYF; cdr3_nt: TGTGCCAGCAGCAAGTATCTCCGGGACTCCCGAGATACGCAGTATTTT